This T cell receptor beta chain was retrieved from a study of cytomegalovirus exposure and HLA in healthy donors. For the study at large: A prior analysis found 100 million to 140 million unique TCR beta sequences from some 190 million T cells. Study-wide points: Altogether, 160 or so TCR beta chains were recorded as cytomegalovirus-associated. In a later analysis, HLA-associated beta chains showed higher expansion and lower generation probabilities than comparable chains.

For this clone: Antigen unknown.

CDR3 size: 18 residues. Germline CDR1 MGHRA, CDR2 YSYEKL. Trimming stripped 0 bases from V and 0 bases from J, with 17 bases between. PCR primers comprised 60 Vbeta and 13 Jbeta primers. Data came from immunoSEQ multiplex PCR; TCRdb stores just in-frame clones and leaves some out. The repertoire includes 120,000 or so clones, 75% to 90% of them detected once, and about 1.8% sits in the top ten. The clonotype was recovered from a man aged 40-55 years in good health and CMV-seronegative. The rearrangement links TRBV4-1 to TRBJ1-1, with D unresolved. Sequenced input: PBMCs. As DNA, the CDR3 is TGCGCCAGCAGCCAAGATCCAGCAGAACGGCGGGTGAACACTGAAGCTTTCTTT. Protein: CASSQDPAERRVNTEAFF.